This TCR beta chain was observed in a study of T cell changes during pregnancy in multiple sclerosis. The CDR3 is made up of 17 amino acids. Germline lookup yields CDR1 LGHNA and CDR2 YNFKEQ. J gave up 4 bases and V 2 bases, and 6 bases lay outside the gene matches. TCRdb's table, derived via immunoSEQ multiplex PCR, lists solely in-frame clones and lacks some. This table has tens of thousands of clones, nearly 95% appearing once. V gene TRBV4-2 combines with J gene TRBJ2-2, with 11 bases lining up with TRBD2. This receptor was taken from a female donor with multiple sclerosis, enrolled in a pregnancy study. Sequenced here: CD4+ T cells from peripheral blood mononuclear cells, sampled in the third trimester of pregnancy. The CDR3 loop reads CASSQWASGGSTGELFF. CDR3 DNA: TGTGCCAGCAGCCAATGGGCTAGCGGGGGGTCCACCGGGGAGCTGTTTTTT.